These 9 T cell receptor beta chains came from one sample sequenced in a study of shared clonotypes between healthy human individuals. Naive CD8 cells comprised CD45RO-negative, CCR7-positively selected cells, excluding terminally differentiated effector memory CD45RA+ cells. Libraries were prepared by immunoSEQ multiplex PCR; TCRdb keeps only in-frame clonotypes and omits some of them. The table shows 600,000 or so clones, with about 95% occurring only once. The sequenced sample was naive CD8+ T cells sorted from blood. Receptors were obtained from a woman in her thirties in good health.

J is TRBJ2-1 and V is TRBV7-9, with D tentatively TRBD1 or TRBD2 (6 bases each). The CDR3 covers 15 residues. Germline CDR1 and CDR2: SEHNR and FQNEAQ (reference sequence). The germline V and J ends were trimmed by 0 bases and 6 bases, with 12 bases remaining between them. This CDR3 is CASSLAAGEVNEQFF. As DNA, the CDR3 is TGTGCCAGCAGCTTAGCGGCAGGGGAGGTCAATGAGCAGTTCTTC.

J is TRBJ2-5 and V is TRBV2; a weak D match, TRBD2 (5 bases). Germline loops: CDR1 SNHLY, CDR2 FYNNEI. The V and J ends lost 0 bases and 5 bases respectively, with 10 bases between them. The CDR3 covers 14 residues. The CDR3 sequence is CASSEAPRAETQYF. CDR3 nucleotides: TGTGCCAGCAGTGAAGCGCCGAGGGCGGAGACCCAGTACTTC.

The DNA for the CDR3 is TGTGCCAGCAGGCTTTTGGAGACCGACAGGGAGGATCAGCCCCAGCATTTT. Residues: CASRLLETDREDQPQHF. The chain has TRBV28 and TRBJ1-5, with 7 bases aligning to TRBD1. The CDR3 sequence is 17 residues long. Losses at the gene ends were 6 bases for V and 5 bases for J; bases not matched to a gene: 16. Germline lookup yields CDR1 MDHEN and CDR2 SYDVKM.

This clone appeared a few times. The V gene is TRBV30, the J gene TRBJ2-7, with 8 bases that match TRBD2. Germline V gives CDR1 GTSNPN, CDR2 SVGIG (reference sequence). V shed 3 bases, J shed 5 bases, and the junction held 6 bases outside the gene matches. The CDR3 runs 13 residues. CDR3 residues: CAWSRSGSNEQYF. The CDR3 DNA is TGTGCCTGGAGCCGGAGCGGGAGCAACGAGCAGTACTTC.

J is TRBJ2-1 and V is TRBV9; TRBD2 aligns across 8 bases. V trimming: 1 base; J trimming: 8 bases; junction bases outside the gene matches: 8. Germline lookup yields CDR1 SGDLS and CDR2 YYNGEE. The CDR3 is 15 amino acids. The CDR3 nucleotides are TGTGCCAGCAGCGTAACAGCGGGAGTTGCCGATGAGCAGTTCTTC. Translated, it gives CASSVTAGVADEQFF.

V is TRBV19 and J is TRBJ1-5; possible D gene TRBD1, 6 bases. The CDR3 has 15 amino acids. V was shortened by 3 bases and J by 1 base, with 10 bases between the two germline ends. The germline V gene encodes CDR1 LNHDA and CDR2 SQIVND (reference sequence). The CDR3 region is CASSMHRVSNQPQHF. The CDR3 DNA is TGTGCCAGTAGTATGCACAGGGTCAGCAATCAGCCCCAGCATTTT.

The chain recombines TRBV11-2 with TRBJ2-3, with 8 bases matching TRBD2. This CDR3 is 16 amino acids long. Germline CDR1 SGHAT, CDR2 FQNNGV. Unmatched junction bases numbered 10, after V lost 3 bases and J lost 5 bases. CDR3 nucleotides: TGTGCCAGCAGCTTTGTAGGGACTAGTCATATAGATACGCAGTATTTT. It translates to CASSFVGTSHIDTQYF.

About this clone: Germline is not matched at one junction end, which may reflect a read error. The chain recombines TRBV15 with TRBJ2-7; D possibly corresponds to TRBD2 (5 bases). Germline V gene data show CDR1 as LNHNV and CDR2 as YYDKDF (reference sequence). The CDR3 spans 15 residues. The CDR3 nucleotides read TGTGCCACCAGCAGAGACGCGGGCTCCTCCAACGAGCAGTACTTC. Its translation is CATSRDAGSSNEQYF.

The chain couples TRBV29-1 to TRBJ2-1; TRBD2 matches 13 bases. Germline V gives CDR1 SQVTM, CDR2 ANQGSEA. The CDR3 has 16 residues. V shed 3 bases, J shed 10 bases, and the junction held 12 bases outside the gene matches. The CDR3: CSVDPLRTSGSREQFF. In nucleotides, the CDR3 is TGCAGCGTTGATCCACTTAGGACTAGCGGGAGTCGGGAGCAGTTCTTC.